What follows are 15 T cell receptor beta chains derived from one specimen sequenced in a study of cytomegalovirus exposure and HLA in healthy donors. Primers included in the PCR were 60 Vbeta and 13 Jbeta primers. Generated by immunoSEQ multiplex PCR, the TCRdb table keeps only in-frame clones and is missing some. The sample holds 15,000 to 20,000 clones, about 70% seen once. Sequencing used PBMCs. Source of these receptors: a man in his late teens or twenties in good health and CMV-seronegative.

This clone has a handful of counts. This chain uses TRBV14 with TRBJ2-2; D is perhaps TRBD2 (5 bases). The germline gives CDR1 SGHDN, CDR2 FVKESK. Trimming shortened V by 0 bases and J by 9 bases, and 8 bases separated the two germline ends. The CDR3 length is 13 residues. The CDR3 sequence: CASSQDEGRELFF. CDR3 DNA sequence: TGTGCCAGCAGCCAAGATGAGGGCCGGGAGCTGTTTTTT.

The J gene is TRBJ2-3, the V gene TRBV10-1; 9 bases are a match to TRBD2. CDR1 and CDR2 (germline): WNHNN, SYGVQD (reference sequence). The V gene end was trimmed by 10 bases and the J gene end by 3 bases; junction bases not matched to a gene: 11. CDR3 length: 15 residues. The CDR3 region has the DNA TGCGCCACCTCAGCGGGGGGTAGCGCGACAGATACGCAGTATTTT. This encodes CATSAGGSATDTQYF.

The sample holds a few counts of this clone. The chain is built from TRBV30 and TRBJ1-6; weak D call: TRBD1 (6 bases). The length of the CDR3 is 12 residues. CDR1 is GTSNPN, CDR2 SVGIG, per germline (reference sequence). V was cut by 3 bases and J by 9 bases, with 9 bases left in between. For the CDR3, the DNA is TGTGCCTGGAGGGGGGCGCTTTCACCCCTCCACTTT. This codes for CAWRGALSPLHF.

The genes are TRBV27 and TRBJ1-2; no clear D. From germline, CDR1 is MNHEY and CDR2 SMNVEV (reference sequence). The V end lost 2 bases, the J end lost 5 bases, and 9 bases lay between the germline ends. The CDR3 covers 13 residues. CDR3 region: CASSLGRDYGYTF. CDR3 nucleotide sequence: TGTGCCAGCAGTTTAGGGCGTGATTATGGCTACACCTTC.

This rearrangement joins TRBV6-5 to TRBJ1-1, with 7 bases aligning to TRBD1. CDR3 size: 15 residues. Unmatched junction bases numbered 3, after V lost 2 bases and J lost 0 bases. The V gene's germline CDR1 is MNHEY and CDR2 SVGAGI. In nucleotides, the CDR3 is TGTGCCAGCAGTTACGTGGGACAGATGAACACTGAAGCTTTCTTT. Its protein product is CASSYVGQMNTEAFF.

The chain couples TRBV30 to TRBJ1-2, with D hard to call. V lost 0 bases to trimming and J lost 5 bases, with 13 bases between them. The germline V gene encodes CDR1 GTSNPN and CDR2 SVGIG (reference sequence). The CDR3 sequence is 14 residues long. The CDR3 DNA is TGTGCCTGGAGTGTAAGTAGCCTTAGTTATGGCTACACCTTC. Translation gives CAWSVSSLSYGYTF.

The chain combines TRBV29-1 with TRBJ2-5, with TRBD1 identical over 9 bases. The CDR3 extends over 13 amino acids. V trimming: 6 bases; J trimming: 5 bases; junction bases outside the gene matches: 7. Germline CDR1 and CDR2: SQVTM and ANQGSEA. In DNA, the CDR3 is TGCAGCGTCCCCACAGGGGGCCAGGAGACCCAGTACTTC. Amino acids: CSVPTGGQETQYF.

The V gene is TRBV11-2, the J gene TRBJ1-1; D not certain. The CDR3 spans 12 residues. Trimming took 3 bases from V and 11 from J, leaving 13 bases between them. Germline loops: CDR1 SGHAT, CDR2 FQNNGV. The CDR3 DNA follows: TGTGCCAGCAGCTTGTGGCTTACGGAGGCTTTCTTT. Protein sequence: CASSLWLTEAFF.

V usage is TRBV2 and J usage is TRBJ1-1, with 7 bases matching TRBD1. V gave up 0 bases and J gave up 0 bases; unmatched junction bases: 7. CDR1 is SNHLY, CDR2 FYNNEI, per germline. The CDR3 is 17 amino acids. The CDR3 nucleotides are TGTGCCAGCAGTGAAGCCGTACCCAGGGGGATGAACACTGAAGCTTTCTTT. It translates to CASSEAVPRGMNTEAFF.

The chain carries TRBV14 and TRBJ2-1; no clear D. Deletions cut 4 bases from V and 2 bases from J, with 6 bases between. The germline gives CDR1 SGHDN, CDR2 FVKESK. The CDR3 totals 13 residues. The CDR3 nucleotides read TGTGCCAGCAGCCCTACCCCCTACAATGAGCAGTTCTTC. Encoded protein: CASSPTPYNEQFF.

The chain recombines TRBV4-1 with TRBJ2-7, with 8 nucleotides matching TRBD2. The V gene's germline CDR1 is MGHRA and CDR2 YSYEKL. The CDR3 consists of 17 residues. V shed 5 bases and J 1 base; nucleotides not matched to a gene: 13. CDR3 sequence: CASSSELAVTLSYEQYF. The CDR3 DNA reads as TGCGCCAGCAGCTCGGAACTAGCGGTCACACTTTCCTACGAGCAGTACTTC.

This clone was observed a handful of times. The chain employs TRBV5-4 and TRBJ1-1; 8 bases fit TRBD1. The CDR3 is 15 amino acids. Trimming removed 4 bases from V and 1 base from J; junction bases left unmatched: 6. Germline CDR1 SGHNT, CDR2 YYREEE (reference sequence). CDR3 protein: CASSPRTGSNTEAFF. The CDR3 DNA reads TGTGCCAGCAGCCCTCGGACAGGGTCGAACACTGAAGCTTTCTTT. Full variable domain (missing parts from reference TRBV5-4 and TRBJ1-1): ETGVTQSPTHLIKTRGQQVTLRCSSQSGHNTVSWYQQALGQGPQFIFQYYREEENGRGNFPPRFSGLQFPNYSSELNVNALELDDSALYLCASSPRTGSNTEAFFGQGTRLTVV.

In DNA, the CDR3 is TGTGCCAGCAGTACGACTTCTGGAAACACCATATATTTT. Translating gives CASSTTSGNTIYF. This rearrangement joins TRBV6-5 to TRBJ1-3; the D is unclear. The CDR3 extends over 13 amino acids. CDR1 and CDR2 from the germline V gene are MNHEY and SVGAGI. Trimming pared 5 bases from V and 1 base from J, leaving 6 bases between.

This chain uses TRBV15 with TRBJ1-2; D is perhaps TRBD1 (6 bases). The CDR3 consists of 14 residues. CDR1 is LNHNV, CDR2 YYDKDF, per germline (reference sequence). Trimming took off 5 bases at V and 2 bases at J, with 12 bases between the two ends. CDR3 in DNA: TGTGCCACCAGCCCTGGGGGCGGGAACTATGGCTACACCTTC. Protein: CATSPGGGNYGYTF.

This clone was detected once. J is TRBJ1-1 and V is TRBV30; D is ambiguous. Trimming took off 0 bases at V and 0 bases at J, with 11 bases between the two ends. CDR3 size: 15 residues. Germline V gene sequence: CDR1 GTSNPN, CDR2 SVGIG (reference sequence). CDR3 in amino acids: CAWSVDPAVNTEAFF. The CDR3 nucleotides are TGTGCCTGGAGTGTCGACCCGGCGGTGAACACTGAAGCTTTCTTT. The full variable domain, in which reference TRBV30 and TRBJ1-1 provide the parts outside the CDR3, is SQTIHQWPATLVQPVGSPLSLECTVEGTSNPNLYWYRQAAGRGLQLLFYSVGIGQISSEVPQNLSASRPQDRQFILSSKKLLLSDSGFYLCAWSVDPAVNTEAFFGQGTRLTVV.